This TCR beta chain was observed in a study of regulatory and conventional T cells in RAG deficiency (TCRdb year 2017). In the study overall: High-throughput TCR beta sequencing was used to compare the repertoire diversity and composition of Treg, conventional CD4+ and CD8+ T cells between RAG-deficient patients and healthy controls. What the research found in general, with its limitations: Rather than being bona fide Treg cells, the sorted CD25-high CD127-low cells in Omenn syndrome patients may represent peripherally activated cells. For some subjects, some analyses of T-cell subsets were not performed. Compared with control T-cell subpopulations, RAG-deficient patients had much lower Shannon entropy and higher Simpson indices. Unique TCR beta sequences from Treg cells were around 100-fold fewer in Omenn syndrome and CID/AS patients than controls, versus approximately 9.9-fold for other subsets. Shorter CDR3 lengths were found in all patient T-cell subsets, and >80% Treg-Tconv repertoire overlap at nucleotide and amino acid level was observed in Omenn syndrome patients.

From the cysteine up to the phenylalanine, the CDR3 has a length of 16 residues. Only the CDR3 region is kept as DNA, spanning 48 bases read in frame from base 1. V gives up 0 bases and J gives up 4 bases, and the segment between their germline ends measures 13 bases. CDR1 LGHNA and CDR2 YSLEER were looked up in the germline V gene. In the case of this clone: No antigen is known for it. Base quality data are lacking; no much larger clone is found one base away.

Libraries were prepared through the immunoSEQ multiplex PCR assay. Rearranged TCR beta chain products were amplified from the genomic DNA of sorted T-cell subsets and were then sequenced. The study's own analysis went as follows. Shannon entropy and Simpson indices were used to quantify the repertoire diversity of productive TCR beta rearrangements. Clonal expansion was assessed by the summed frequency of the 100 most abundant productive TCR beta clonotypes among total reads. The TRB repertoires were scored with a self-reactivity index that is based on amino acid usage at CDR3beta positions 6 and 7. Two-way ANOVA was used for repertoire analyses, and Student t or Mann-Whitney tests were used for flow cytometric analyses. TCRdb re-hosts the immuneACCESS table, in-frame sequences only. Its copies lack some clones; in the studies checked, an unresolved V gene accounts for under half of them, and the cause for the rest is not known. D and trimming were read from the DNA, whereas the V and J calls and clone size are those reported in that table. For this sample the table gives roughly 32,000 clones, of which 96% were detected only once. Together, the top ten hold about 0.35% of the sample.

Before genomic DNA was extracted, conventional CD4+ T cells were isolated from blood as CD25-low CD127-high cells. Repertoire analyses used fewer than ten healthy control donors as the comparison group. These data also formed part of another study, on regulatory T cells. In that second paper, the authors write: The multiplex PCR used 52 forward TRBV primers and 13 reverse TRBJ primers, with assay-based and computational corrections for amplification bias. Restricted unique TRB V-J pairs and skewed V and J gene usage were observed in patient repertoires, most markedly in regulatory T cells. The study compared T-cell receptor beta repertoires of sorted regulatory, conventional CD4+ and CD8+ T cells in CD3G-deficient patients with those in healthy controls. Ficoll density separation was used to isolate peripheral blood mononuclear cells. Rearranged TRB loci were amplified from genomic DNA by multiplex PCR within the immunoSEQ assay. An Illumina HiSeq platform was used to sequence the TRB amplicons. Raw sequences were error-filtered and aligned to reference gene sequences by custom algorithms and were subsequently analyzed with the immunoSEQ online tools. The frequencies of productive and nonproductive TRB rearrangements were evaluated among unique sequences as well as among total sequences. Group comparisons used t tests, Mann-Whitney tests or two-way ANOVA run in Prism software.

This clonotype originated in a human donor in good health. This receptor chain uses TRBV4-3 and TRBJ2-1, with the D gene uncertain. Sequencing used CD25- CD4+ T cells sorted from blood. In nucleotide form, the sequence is TGCGCCAGCAGCCAAGATTACCGCCAGAAATACAATGAGCAGTTCTTC. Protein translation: CASSQDYRQKYNEQFF.